One T cell receptor beta chain is described in this entry. This sample was taken from a study of blood T cell repertoires in COVID-19. Study information: Samples of COVID-19 (acute and convalescent) were obtained from the United States, Italy and Spain. In each case, the material was cDNA or gDNA derived from T cells, B-cell-depleted T cells, or PBMCs.

Methods used by the authors: Nucleated cell counts were estimated from reference gene primer amplification. The data were produced by immunoSEQ multiplex PCR, yet TCRdb's version contains in-frame clones alone and is incomplete. From that table come the V and J calls and clone size; the DNA was used to work out D and trimming. In the table there are approximately 150,000 clones, about 86% of which are singletons. CDR3 length equals 14 residues. V gave up 2 bases and J gave up 4 bases; unmatched junction bases: 3. Germline V gene data show CDR1 as SNHLY and CDR2 as FYNNEI. The sequenced sample consisted of peripheral blood. V gene TRBV2 combines with J gene TRBJ2-7; TRBD1 matches 9 bases. The TCR comes from an older woman with acute or convalescent COVID-19. The CDR3 nucleotides are TGTGCCAGCAGTGAACGACAGGGGGAATACGAGCAGTACTTC. It specifies CASSERQGEYEQYF.